The sequence of this T cell receptor (beta chain) was determined in a study of T cell responses to AZD1222 COVID-19 vaccine. Study background: Whether given at about 4 or about 12 weeks, second doses were pooled. Findings and caveats of the study: Reports indicate that nearly half of spike-specific TCRs are directed at unmutated variant regions. Across the whole spike, CD4 TCRs peaked at regions 160-218 and 743-854. All repertoire sampling was performed exclusively after the peak T cell response.

The method was immunoSEQ multiplex PCR; TCRdb's version includes in-frame clones alone and lacks a portion of them. The table includes 75,000 to 100,000 clones, 88% detected once. Comment on this clone: Its target is not known.

The receptor was isolated from an adult in good health. The sequences come from peripheral blood, collected on day 0 of AZD1222 vaccination.

In DNA form, the CDR3 reads TGTGCCAGTAGTATAGGGGGACAGGGTTTAAAGAATGAGCAGTTCTTC. Translated, it gives CASSIGGQGLKNEQFF. The chain has TRBV19 and TRBJ2-1; 9 bases are a match to TRBD1. After removal of 1 base from V and 7 bases from J, the junction contained 8 bases not matched to a gene. The CDR3 has 16 residues. Germline CDR1 reads LNHDA; CDR2 reads SQIVND (reference sequence).